A single sample gave rise to the 30 T cell receptor beta chains below, sequenced in a study of response to subunit inactivated influenza vaccine (dated by TCRdb to 2016 to 2019). The method was RT-PCR. Instrument used: Illumina HiSeq 2500. TCRdb reprocessing: public reads trimmed at Q25 with fastp, clones called with MiXCR, in-frame beta chains kept. Entries that share a CDR3 protein sequence are merged under the most common genes and DNA. This sample gives around 500,000 distinct CDR3 sequences in total; 9.5% to 13% of them show up just once. The ten largest make up more than 10% of the sample. According to the study, the label for this sample's time point signals: 40 to 45 days after influenza vaccine administration. This specimen was PBMCs from blood, taken roughly 46 days after vaccination. Receptors originate from a man between 45 and 60 years old who received an inactivated influenza vaccine. Donor details come from another sample of the same person, matched by shared clones.

This clonotype was detected ten times or more. The chain joins TRBV7-2 to TRBJ2-3; tentatively, D is TRBD1 or TRBD2 (5 bases each). Germline V lookup: CDR1 SGHTA, CDR2 FQGNSA. V dropped 1 base and J dropped 3 bases, with 11 bases sitting between them. The CDR3 extends over 15 amino acids. This CDR3 is CASSLGGFETDTQYF. In DNA form, the CDR3 reads TGTGCCAGCAGCTTAGGGGGGTTTGAAACAGATACGCAGTATTTT.

This clonotype appeared a few times. V gene TRBV7-6 combines with J gene TRBJ2-5; D is possibly TRBD1 or TRBD2 (6 bases each). V lost 10 bases and J lost 5, with 11 bases in between. The CDR3 runs 11 residues. The germline V gene has CDR1 SGHVS and CDR2 FNYEAQ. The CDR3 DNA sequence: TGTGCCAAGGGGGGTAAGGAGACCCAGTACTTC. Encoded protein: CAKGGKETQYF.

This clonotype has just a few counts. The chain joins TRBV12-3 or TRBV12-4 to TRBJ2-5; D is possibly TRBD2 (6 bases). Trimming took 1 base from V and 4 from J, leaving 13 bases between them. CDR3 size: 15 residues. The CDR3 loop is CASSLDGGGGETQYF. The CDR3 DNA follows: TGTGCCAGCAGTTTAGACGGGGGTGGTGGAGAGACCCAGTACTTC.

This clonotype was found a few times. The chain recombines TRBV25-1 with TRBJ2-5; no clear D. Trimming left V 2 bases short and J 7 bases short, with 14 bases between. This CDR3 contains 14 residues. Per germline, CDR1 MGHDK and CDR2 SYGVNS. The CDR3 bases are TGTGCCAGCAGTGAAGGCACAATGTCTACGACCCAGTACTTC. The encoded protein is CASSEGTMSTTQYF.

This clonotype was seen a handful of times. The V and J genes are TRBV20-1 and TRBJ2-7; 9 positions agree with TRBD1. The V gene end was trimmed by 5 bases and the J gene end by 0 bases; junction bases not matched to a gene: 8. CDR3 length: 15 residues. The V gene's germline CDR1 is DFQATT and CDR2 SNEGSKA (reference sequence). CDR3 sequence reads: CSALDPGQGSYEQYF. For the CDR3, the DNA is TGCAGTGCTTTGGACCCGGGACAGGGCTCCTACGAGCAGTACTTC.

The chain combines TRBV12-3 or TRBV12-4 with TRBJ2-2; TRBD1 matches at 7 bases. The V segment lost 3 bases and the J segment 5 bases; nucleotides outside the gene matches: 3. The CDR3 spans 14 residues. DNA for the CDR3: TGTGCCAGCAGTTTGACCAGGGGGACCGGGGAGCTGTTTTTT. Translated: CASSLTRGTGELFF.

The chain employs TRBV6-1 and TRBJ1-2, with no clear D. Trimming pared 7 bases from V and 0 bases from J, leaving 15 bases between. The CDR3 runs to 15 residues. Per germline, CDR1 MNHNS and CDR2 SASEGT. The CDR3 coding sequence is TGTGCCAGCATACGAGACGGATCCTCTAACTATGGCTACACCTTC. It specifies CASIRDGSSNYGYTF.

This clonotype was counted many times. Written as DNA, the CDR3 is TGTGCCAGCAGCCTAACTACGAACACCGGGGAGCTGTTTTTT. This gives the protein CASSLTTNTGELFF. The gene calls are TRBV7-2 and TRBJ2-2; no clear D gene. The germline V gene has CDR1 SGHTA and CDR2 FQGNSA. The CDR3 is 14 amino acids. V lost 5 bases and J lost 0, with 7 bases in between.

The V call is TRBV20-1, the J call TRBJ1-5, with TRBD1 matching over 9 bases. V lost 5 bases to trimming and J lost 0 bases; unmatched junction nucleotides: 11. The CDR3 contains 17 residues. The V gene's germline CDR1 is DFQATT and CDR2 SNEGSKA (reference sequence). The CDR3 region is CSAGPGQGQYSNQPQHF. The CDR3 DNA reads TGCAGTGCTGGGCCGGGACAGGGCCAATATAGCAATCAGCCCCAGCATTTT.

The genes are TRBV20-1 and TRBJ2-5; TRBD1 matches at 9 bases. Looked up from germline, CDR1 is DFQATT and CDR2 is SNEGSKA (reference sequence). Trimming removed 4 bases from V and 1 base from J; junction bases left unmatched: 7. This CDR3 region has 15 residues. The CDR3 DNA follows: TGCAGTGCTACACCGGGACAGGGCTTCCAAGAGACCCAGTACTTC. Residues: CSATPGQGFQETQYF.

In its sample, this clonotype was seen a few times. The chain recombines TRBV12-3 or TRBV12-4 with TRBJ1-6; the match to TRBD1 covers 8 bases. The CDR3 loop spans 16 amino acids. V lost 5 bases, J lost 9 bases, and 12 bases stayed unmatched. The CDR3 bases are TGTGCCAGCAGTCAAAACACAGGGGGGATCGGTTCACCCCTCCACTTT. Residues: CASSQNTGGIGSPLHF.

This clonotype was detected only a few times. The chain couples TRBV14 to TRBJ2-4; D is uncertain. Trimming pared 2 bases from V and 0 bases from J, leaving 8 bases between. The CDR3 has 15 residues. The germline V gene has CDR1 SGHDN and CDR2 FVKESK. The CDR3 region has the DNA TGTGCCAGCAGCCAATCTGGGCTAGCCAAAAACATTCAGTACTTC. Protein: CASSQSGLAKNIQYF.

V is TRBV24-1 and J is TRBJ2-3; tentative D call: TRBD2 (6 bases). The germline V gene encodes CDR1 KGHDR and CDR2 SFDVKD. The CDR3 has 15 amino acids. The germline V and J ends were trimmed by 1 base and 7 bases, with 14 bases remaining between them. CDR3 nucleotides: TGTGCCACCAGTGATTTCGGAGGGGCTCGGAATACGCAGTATTTT. Residues: CATSDFGGARNTQYF.

CDR3 sequence (DNA): TGTGCCAGCAGCCGCGAGACGGGGGGAGGTGTGAACACTGAAGCTTTCTTT. It yields the protein CASSRETGGGVNTEAFF. V is TRBV9 and J is TRBJ1-1, with D perhaps TRBD1 (5 bases). Deletions cut 4 bases from V and 0 bases from J, with 19 bases between. CDR3 length: 17 residues. Germline V gene lookup returns CDR1 SGDLS and CDR2 YYNGEE.

This clonotype was seen repeatedly, ten times or more. This chain connects TRBV27 to TRBJ2-7, with D tentatively TRBD2 (6 bases). The germline V gene has CDR1 MNHEY and CDR2 SMNVEV (reference sequence). CDR3 length: 14 residues. Trimming took 5 bases from V and 2 from J, leaving 13 bases between them. For the CDR3, the DNA is TGTGCCAGCAGTAAAACCGGGGAGGCCTACGAGCAGTACTTC. Translating gives CASSKTGEAYEQYF.

The chain combines TRBV7-9 with TRBJ1-4, with D perhaps matching TRBD1 (5 bases). Germline CDR1 and CDR2: SEHNR and FQNEAQ (reference sequence). This CDR3 region has 15 residues. V was clipped by 2 bases and J by 3 bases, with 10 bases between them. The CDR3 coding sequence is TGTGCCAGCAGCTTAAAGGGGTCGGCTAATGAAAAACTGTTTTTT. Translated, it gives CASSLKGSANEKLFF.

This clonotype was detected a few times. The chain employs TRBV6-2 or TRBV6-3 and TRBJ1-6; TRBD1 might be the D (5 bases). The CDR3 length is 16 residues. The V end was cut by 6 bases, the J end by 7 bases, with 19 bases between. Germline V CDR1 and CDR2: MNHEY, SVGEGT. The CDR3, as DNA: TGTGCCAGCAGCCTACTCACCTTGGGACTCAATTCACCCCTCCACTTT. Translation: CASSLLTLGLNSPLHF.

This clonotype was seen more than once but under ten times. The genes are TRBV9 and TRBJ2-1; D tentatively fits TRBD1 or TRBD2 (6 bases each). V shed 7 bases and J shed 5 bases, with 22 bases lying between them. Germline loops: CDR1 SGDLS, CDR2 YYNGEE. The CDR3 runs 16 residues. CDR3 protein: CASSIGGQGSNNEQFF. The CDR3 coding sequence is TGTGCCAGCTCGATCGGAGGGCAGGGGTCGAACAATGAGCAGTTCTTC. The variable domain in full, completed from reference TRBV9 and TRBJ2-1, reads DSGVTQTPKHLITATGQRVTLRCSPRSGDLSVYWYQQSLDQGLQFLIQYYNGEERAKGNILERFSAQQFPDLHSELNLSSLELGDSALYFCASSIGGQGSNNEQFFGPGTRLTVL.

V and J are TRBV10-3 and TRBJ1-2, with TRBD1 matching over 12 bases. CDR3 length: 16 amino acids. Germline CDR1 ENHRY, CDR2 SYGVKD. After removal of 2 bases from V and 6 bases from J, the junction contained 7 bases not matched to a gene. CDR3 amino acids: CAISEQGTGGADGYTF. The DNA of the CDR3 is TGTGCCATCAGTGAGCAAGGGACAGGGGGCGCCGATGGCTACACCTTC.

This clonotype was recorded a few times. The chain carries TRBV20-1 and TRBJ2-3; 16 positions agree with TRBD2. CDR1 and CDR2 (germline): DFQATT, SNEGSKA (reference sequence). CDR3 length equals 17 residues. Trimming removed 0 bases from V and 13 bases from J; junction bases left unmatched: 13. The CDR3 region is CSAREDPGTSGRAGEYF. The DNA of the CDR3 is TGCAGTGCTAGAGAAGACCCCGGGACTAGCGGGAGGGCCGGAGAGTATTTT.

This clonotype has ten or more counts. V is TRBV11-1 and J is TRBJ2-2; tentative D call: TRBD2 (6 bases). Trimming stripped 5 bases from V and 0 bases from J, with 25 bases between. Germline loops: CDR1 SGHAT, CDR2 FQDESV (reference sequence). The CDR3 is made up of 20 amino acids. The CDR3 reads CASSPGTLRDPHSNTGELFF. The CDR3 bases are TGTGCCAGCAGCCCAGGGACTCTTCGGGACCCCCATTCGAACACCGGGGAGCTGTTTTTT.

This clonotype was recorded many times. CDR3 in amino acids: CSAYIYSNQPQHF. CDR3 sequence (DNA): TGCAGTGCCTACATCTATAGCAATCAGCCCCAGCATTTT. The V call is TRBV20-1, the J call TRBJ1-5; D is unresolved. Trimming removed 6 bases from V and 0 bases from J, with 9 bases in between. CDR3 length equals 13 residues. CDR1 and CDR2 from the germline V gene are DFQATT and SNEGSKA (reference sequence).

This chain connects TRBV20-1 to TRBJ2-3, with D unresolved. CDR1 is DFQATT and CDR2 is SNEGSKA in the germline V gene (reference sequence). V was trimmed by 3 bases and J by 8 bases, leaving 18 bases between them. This CDR3 has 14 residues. The CDR3 reads CSASIVRTRGTQYF. CDR3 nucleotide sequence: TGCAGTGCTAGTATAGTCCGGACCCGAGGTACGCAGTATTTT.

This rearrangement joins TRBV10-3 to TRBJ2-2; no firm D call. Looked up from germline, CDR1 is ENHRY and CDR2 is SYGVKD. There are 12 residues in the CDR3. Trimming left V 8 bases short and J 3 bases short, with 7 bases between. The CDR3 spells CAISPHTGELFF. The DNA of the CDR3 is TGTGCCATCTCTCCACACACCGGGGAGCTGTTTTTT.

This clonotype was observed many times. The rearrangement links TRBV20-1 to TRBJ2-7; tentatively, D is TRBD1 (5 bases). V shed 1 base and J shed 2 bases, with 12 bases lying between them. This CDR3 region has 14 residues. Germline V gene data show CDR1 as DFQATT and CDR2 as SNEGSKA (reference sequence). The CDR3 protein is CSARVRRGPYEQYF. The CDR3 DNA reads TGCAGTGCTAGAGTTAGAAGGGGCCCCTACGAGCAGTACTTC.

This clonotype was found many times. V is TRBV5-1 and J is TRBJ2-4, with D maybe TRBD1 (6 bases). The CDR3 covers 14 residues. Germline loops: CDR1 SGHRS, CDR2 YFSETQ. Trimming shortened V by 4 bases and J by 8 bases, and 16 bases separated the two germline ends. DNA of the CDR3: TGCGCCAGCAGCACAGGGACCTTTTTGGACATTCAGTACTTC. It translates to CASSTGTFLDIQYF.

The chain recombines TRBV10-3 with TRBJ2-7; 13 bases are a match to TRBD2. With V trimmed by 2 bases and J by 2 bases, 6 bases remained unmatched. This CDR3 is 17 amino acids long. CDR1 is ENHRY, CDR2 SYGVKD, per germline. Written as DNA, the CDR3 is TGTGCCATCAGTGAGGGACTAGCGGGGGCGGTAGCCTACGAGCAGTACTTC. Protein sequence: CAISEGLAGAVAYEQYF.

This clonotype has a count of ten or more. The gene calls are TRBV12-3 or TRBV12-4 and TRBJ2-1, with TRBD2 identical over 9 bases. With 7 bases clipped from V and 4 bases from J, the junction kept 8 bases outside the gene matches. CDR3 size: 15 residues. CDR3 bases: TGTGCCAGCATTAAAAGCGGGGGGCCTTACAATGAGCAGTTCTTC. Residues: CASIKSGGPYNEQFF.

This clonotype was seen at least ten times. The rearrangement joins TRBV7-2 to TRBJ1-2, with D unclear. The length of the CDR3 is 13 residues. Trimming removed 5 bases from V and 8 bases from J, with 15 bases in between. Germline V gives CDR1 SGHTA, CDR2 FQGNSA. The CDR3 region has the DNA TGTGCCAGCAGCCCCACGGGGAGGGAGGGCTACACCTTC. This sequence encodes CASSPTGREGYTF.

At least ten counts were recorded for this clonotype. The rearrangement links TRBV15 to TRBJ2-5, with D perhaps matching TRBD1 or TRBD2 (6 bases each). This CDR3 contains 15 residues. V was trimmed by 5 bases and J by 5 bases, leaving 18 bases between them. Germline-derived CDR1 and CDR2 are LNHNV and YYDKDF (reference sequence). DNA of the CDR3: TGTGCCACCAGCTCAGGAGGGGGTTCGGAGGAGACCCAGTACTTC. Amino acid sequence: CATSSGGGSEETQYF.